This is a list of T cell receptor beta chains from one sample in a study of CD4+ T cells in melanoma. TCRdb keeps only in-frame clones here, not all; method: immunoSEQ multiplex PCR. The sample shows about 110,000 clones, about 90% of them seen only once. Sequencing was carried out using peripheral blood. The receptor source for this set is a human donor with melanoma. Each CDR3 is given with its conserved first and last residue. A D gene is named only where the DNA matches it firmly. Not all rows give a size; the values are once, few, many and, for expanded clones, a class.

D gene,V gene,clone size,J gene,CDR3 DNA,CDR3 protein
TRBD2,TRBV11-3,-,TRBJ2-3,TGTGCCAGCAGCGCCCTAGCGGGGGGAGGGGCAGATACGCAGTATTTT,CASSALAGGGADTQYF
TRBD2,TRBV6-5,-,TRBJ2-5,TGTGCCAGCAGCCAATCTCGGGGGGGAGAGACCCAGTACTTC,CASSQSRGGETQYF
TRBD1,TRBV18,-,TRBJ2-2,TGTGCCAGCTCACCGTCGGGGACAGGGGGCCGTACCGGGGAGCTGTTTTTT,CASSPSGTGGRTGELFF
TRBD2,TRBV5-6,-,TRBJ2-7,TGTGCCAGCAGCTTTAGCGGGAGGGCCGGGGGCGAGCAGTACTTC,CASSFSGRAGGEQYF
-,TRBV5-5,once,TRBJ1-1,TGTGCCAGCAGCTTGCCGGCCCCCCGGGACACTGAAGCTTTCTTT,CASSLPAPRDTEAFF
-,TRBV18,-,TRBJ1-1,TGTGCCAGCTCAGCCGACAGGAACACTGAAGCTTTCTTT,CASSADRNTEAFF
TRBD1,TRBV11-3,-,TRBJ2-3,TGTGCCAGCAGCCCCAGACAGGGGGTCACAGATACGCAGTATTTT,CASSPRQGVTDTQYF
-,TRBV7-2,-,TRBJ2-3,TGTGCCAGCAGCTTAGCCGCGAGGGGCGCAGATACGCAGTATTTT,CASSLAARGADTQYF
-,TRBV15,-,TRBJ2-4,TGTGCCACCAGCAGAGATTCGGGGCAGGGTGAGGGACTAGCCAAAAACATTCAGTACTTC,CATSRDSGQGEGLAKNIQYF
TRBD2,TRBV7-3,-,TRBJ2-1,TGTGCCAGCACCCCAGAAGGATTACTAGCGGGAGTGGGGAATGAGCAGTTCTTC,CASTPEGLLAGVGNEQFF
-,TRBV7-2,-,TRBJ2-2,TGTGCCAGCAGCTCGCGCCGGGACGGGGACACCGGGGAGCTGTTTTTT,CASSSRRDGDTGELFF